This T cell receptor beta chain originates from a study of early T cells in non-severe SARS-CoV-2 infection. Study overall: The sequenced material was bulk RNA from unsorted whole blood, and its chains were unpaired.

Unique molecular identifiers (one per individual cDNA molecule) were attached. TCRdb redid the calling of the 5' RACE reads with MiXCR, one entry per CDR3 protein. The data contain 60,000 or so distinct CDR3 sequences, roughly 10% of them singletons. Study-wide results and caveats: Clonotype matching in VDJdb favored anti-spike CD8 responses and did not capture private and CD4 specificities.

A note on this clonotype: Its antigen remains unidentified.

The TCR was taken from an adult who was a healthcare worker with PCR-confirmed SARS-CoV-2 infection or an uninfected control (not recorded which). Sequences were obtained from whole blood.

The CDR3: CASSPTSGSVYEQYF. DNA of the CDR3: TGTGCCAGCAGTCCAACTAGCGGGAGTGTTTACGAGCAGTACTTC. This chain uses TRBV12-3 or TRBV12-4 with TRBJ2-7, with 11 bases identical to TRBD2. J lost 4 bases, V lost 5 bases, and 7 bases had no gene match. CDR3 length: 15 amino acids.